The 7 T cell receptor beta chains below were found in one sample sequenced in a study of T cells after yellow fever vaccination (dated by TCRdb to about 2019). Reading the label with the study, this specimen's treatment or condition is: live attenuated yellow fever vaccine strain. The library was produced with 5' RACE. The instrument was an Illumina HiSeq 2500. TCRdb cleaned the public reads at Q25 with fastp, built clones with MiXCR and kept in-frame beta chains. Every CDR3 protein is listed once, alongside the most common genes and DNA of its rows. Within this sample are 300,000 to 400,000 distinct CDR3 sequences, with approximately 8% of them counted one time only. In total, the top ten clones hold under 20% of the sample. The specimen comprised PBMCs, sampled about 41 days after the first yellow fever vaccination. Receptors were obtained from a man between 18 and 35 years old who received the YFV17D yellow fever vaccine.

This clonotype has a count of ten or more. The CDR3 loop is CASTLTLNTEAFF. In DNA form, the CDR3 reads TGTGCCAGCACCCTGACTCTGAACACTGAAGCTTTCTTT. This chain links TRBV12-3 or TRBV12-4 with TRBJ1-1; no clear D gene. The CDR3 is 13 residues long. Trimming took 7 bases from V and 0 from J, leaving 9 bases between them.

This clonotype was seen a few times. The V and J genes are TRBV6-2 or TRBV6-3 and TRBJ2-2; D is unclear. This CDR3 has 18 amino acids. The V end was cut by 5 bases, the J end by 2 bases, with 21 bases between. Germline values: CDR1 MNHEY, CDR2 SVGEGT. CDR3 DNA sequence: TGTGCCAGCAGTCTAGTAGACAACCCAATACTAAACACCGGGGAGCTGTTTTTT. As protein: CASSLVDNPILNTGELFF.

This clonotype was counted ten times or more. This chain uses TRBV4-3 with TRBJ1-4, with D tentatively TRBD1 (5 bases). Germline CDR1 and CDR2: LGHNA and YSLEER. CDR3 size: 16 residues. The ends were cut back, 4 bases at V and 4 bases at J, with 16 bases in the middle. The CDR3 reads CASSPNEGSGNEKLFF. In DNA, the CDR3 is TGCGCCAGCAGCCCAAACGAGGGGTCGGGTAATGAAAAACTGTTTTTT.

This clonotype was picked up a small number of times. The chain recombines TRBV5-6 with TRBJ1-6; D not resolved. The V gene lost 1 base and the J gene lost 0 bases, with 11 bases spanning the gap. Germline CDR1 reads SGHDT; CDR2 reads YYEEEE. This CDR3 has 17 residues. The CDR3 nucleotides are TGTGCCAGCAGCTTGTTCGGGATGAGCTCCTATAATTCACCCCTCCACTTT. This encodes CASSLFGMSSYNSPLHF.

This chain joins TRBV19 and TRBJ2-1; possible D gene TRBD1, 5 bases. Germline CDR1 LNHDA, CDR2 SQIVND (reference sequence). The CDR3 extends over 13 amino acids. V lost 3 bases and J 5 bases, leaving 8 bases between the germline ends. The CDR3 spells CASSIRVNNEQFF. The CDR3 bases are TGTGCCAGTAGTATCAGGGTTAACAATGAGCAGTTCTTC.

V gene TRBV18 combines with J gene TRBJ2-2; D ambiguous. V was trimmed by 0 bases and J by 6 bases, leaving 5 bases between them. Germline CDR1 reads KGHSH; CDR2 reads LQKENI. The length of the CDR3 is 13 residues. The CDR3 sequence: CASSPPSAGELFF. The CDR3, as DNA: TGTGCCAGCTCACCACCGTCGGCCGGGGAGCTGTTTTTT.

The chain recombines TRBV7-3 with TRBJ1-6, with no clear D. The CDR3 is 15 residues long. Germline loops: CDR1 SGHTA, CDR2 FQGTGA. Deletions cut 5 bases from V and 6 bases from J, with 14 bases between. The CDR3 sequence is CASSPQGGPNSPLHF. As DNA, the CDR3 is TGTGCCAGCAGCCCCCAAGGAGGCCCTAATTCACCCCTCCACTTT.